This T cell receptor beta chain is from a study of OX40 agonist ivuxolimab in advanced cancers. Study as a whole: Those enrolled were about 82% male, with a mean age of roughly 60 years and ages from roughly 23 to 80. Study outcomes and limitations: There was clonal expansion of CD4+ and CD8+ blood T cells by week 6 at 0.1 to 3.0 mg/kg. Individuals who were partial responders at 0.1-3.0 mg/kg had clonal expansion that ranked among the lowest.

In the case of this clone: The antigen is undetermined.

This CDR3 region has 14 residues. Trimming removed 2 bases at V and 8 bases at J, with 13 bases between. Germline V lookup: CDR1 MNHEY, CDR2 SMNVEV (reference sequence). Measured with immunoSEQ multiplex PCR; TCRdb has only the in-frame clones, and not every one. The repertoire has 70,000 or so clones, more than 90% of them found once; the top ten carry roughly a tenth. The material sequenced was CD4+ or CD8+ T cells sorted from blood, taken in a trial of the OX40 agonist ivuxolimab. This TCR came from an adult with an advanced solid tumor such as melanoma, head and neck, liver or kidney cancer. The rearrangement uses TRBV27 and TRBJ2-1; D is undetermined. The CDR3 DNA sequence: TGTGCCAGCAGTTTAAGTGGACCCGGGCATGAGCAGTTCTTC. It translates to CASSLSGPGHEQFF.